Below are 14 T cell receptor beta chains sequenced from a single sample in a study of T cell repertoires in cytomegalovirus infection. TCRdb re-analysed the reads in MiXCR, keeping a single row per CDR3 protein. This table has a few hundred thousand distinct CDR3 sequences, 8% to 10% appearing once. The specimen sequenced was PBMCs. These receptors were obtained from a human donor in good health (CMV status not recorded). Some clones in this sample may be carry-over from other donors' samples.

This clonotype was seen many times. The V and J genes are TRBV7-9 and TRBJ1-2; D is uncertain. V gave up 3 bases and J gave up 4 bases, with 18 bases separating them. Looked up from germline, CDR1 is SEHNR and CDR2 is FQNEAQ (reference sequence). The CDR3 spans 16 residues. CDR3 amino acids: CASSFGGVLKSYGYTF. CDR3 sequence (DNA): TGTGCCAGCAGCTTCGGCGGGGTCCTAAAGAGCTATGGCTACACCTTC.

This clonotype was counted a few times. This chain uses TRBV20-1 with TRBJ2-7, with 9 bases aligning to TRBD1. After removal of 5 bases from V and 1 base from J, the junction contained 12 bases not matched to a gene. The CDR3 sequence is 16 residues long. In germline, CDR1 is DFQATT, CDR2 SNEGSKA (reference sequence). CDR3 amino acids: CSAPRDRVPFSYEQYF. The CDR3 nucleotides are TGCAGTGCTCCCCGGGACAGGGTCCCGTTTTCCTACGAGCAGTACTTC.

This clonotype was detected ten times or more. V usage is TRBV7-2 and J usage is TRBJ2-7, with D perhaps given as TRBD1 or TRBD2 (6 bases each). The CDR3 covers 14 residues. V lost 5 bases and J lost 3, with 14 bases in between. Germline CDR1 and CDR2: SGHTA and FQGNSA. The CDR3: CASSPEGGRYEQYF. The CDR3 DNA is TGTGCCAGCAGCCCCGAGGGGGGTCGCTACGAGCAGTACTTC.

The chain links TRBV12-3 or TRBV12-4 to TRBJ2-1, with TRBD2 matching 14 bases. J lost 7 bases, V lost 6 bases, and 11 bases had no gene match. The CDR3 consists of 17 residues. In nucleotides, the CDR3 is TGTGCCAGCAGCCTGGCCCGACTAGCGGGAGGGATGAATGAGCAGTTCTTC. Its translation: CASSLARLAGGMNEQFF.

This clonotype was counted at least ten times. The chain recombines TRBV7-8 with TRBJ2-2; tentative D call: TRBD2 (5 bases). Germline lookup yields CDR1 SGHVS and CDR2 FQNEAQ. Trimming cost V 0 bases and J 2 bases, with 13 bases left between them. There are 17 residues in the CDR3. The CDR3: CASSLARASPNTGELFF. As DNA, the CDR3 is TGTGCCAGCAGCTTAGCGCGGGCATCCCCCAACACCGGGGAGCTGTTTTTT. Drawing the rest from reference TRBV7-8 and TRBJ2-2, the complete variable domain is GAGVSQSPRYKVAKRGQDVALRCDPISGHVSLFWYQQALGQGPEFLTYFQNEAQLDKSGLPSDRFFAERPEGSVSTLKIQRTQQEDSAVYLCASSLARASPNTGELFFGEGSRLTVL.

This rearrangement joins TRBV6-6 to TRBJ2-7; 9 bases are shared with TRBD1. Germline assignment: CDR1 MNHNY and CDR2 SVGAGI (reference sequence). V was pared by 7 bases and J by 6 bases, with 10 bases of the junction left unmatched. There are 14 residues in the CDR3. CDR3 sequence reads: CASNPPGQGREQYF. The DNA for the CDR3 is TGTGCCAGCAATCCCCCGGGACAGGGTCGCGAGCAGTACTTC.

This rearrangement joins TRBV7-6 to TRBJ2-7, with TRBD1 matching 7 bases. V lost 5 bases to trimming and J lost 7 bases; unmatched junction nucleotides: 8. The CDR3 length is 13 residues. Germline V lookup: CDR1 SGHVS, CDR2 FNYEAQ. This CDR3 reads CASSTVKDREQYF. CDR3 nucleotides: TGTGCCAGCAGCACTGTAAAGGACAGGGAGCAGTACTTC.

This clonotype was counted at least ten times. The rearrangement joins TRBV7-6 to TRBJ2-4; no definite D call. This CDR3 spans 15 amino acids. The germline V and J ends were trimmed by 5 bases and 1 base, with 12 bases remaining between them. Looked up from germline, CDR1 is SGHVS and CDR2 is FNYEAQ. In nucleotides, the CDR3 is TGTGCCAGCAGCCAGGATGGGGTGGCCAAAAACATTCAGTACTTC. This encodes CASSQDGVAKNIQYF. The full variable domain, in which reference TRBV7-6 and TRBJ2-4 provide the parts outside the CDR3, is GAGVSQSPRYKVTKRGQDVALRCDPISGHVSLYWYRQALGQGPEFLTYFNYEAQQDKSGLPNDRFSAERPEGSISTLTIQRTEQRDSAMYRCASSQDGVAKNIQYFGAGTRLSVL.

This clonotype was observed a few times. The chain is built from TRBV20-1 and TRBJ2-5, with 9 bases fitting TRBD2. The CDR3 is 14 amino acids. Germline CDR1 and CDR2: DFQATT and SNEGSKA (reference sequence). The J segment lost 1 base and the V segment lost 3 bases, leaving 3 bases of the junction unmatched. CDR3 DNA sequence: TGCAGTGCTAGGGCTAGCGGGGCCCAAGAGACCCAGTACTTC. Residues: CSARASGAQETQYF.

This clonotype was found a few times. The genes are TRBV20-1 and TRBJ1-6; D ambiguous. V shed 1 base and J shed 7 bases, with 8 bases lying between them. The V gene's germline CDR1 is DFQATT and CDR2 SNEGSKA (reference sequence). The CDR3 sequence is 13 residues long. The CDR3, as DNA: TGCAGTGCTAGAGCCAACTCCAATTCACCCCTCCACTTT. Residues: CSARANSNSPLHF.

This clonotype was found many times. V and J are TRBV7-2 and TRBJ2-1; no clear D. Germline-derived CDR1 and CDR2 are SGHTA and FQGNSA. The CDR3 contains 11 residues. V dropped 3 bases and J dropped 5 bases, with 2 bases sitting between them. The CDR3 nucleotides are TGTGCCAGCAGCTTCCACAATGAGCAGTTCTTC. Translated, it gives CASSFHNEQFF.

This clonotype has ten or more counts. This chain connects TRBV6-2 or TRBV6-3 to TRBJ2-7; perhaps TRBD1 as D (5 bases). The CDR3 runs to 15 residues. CDR1 and CDR2 from the germline V gene are MNHEY and SVGEGT. Trimming left V 5 bases short and J 4 bases short, with 18 bases between. CDR3 sequence: CASSPLTGTRYEQYF. The CDR3 DNA reads TGTGCCAGCAGTCCATTAACAGGTACCAGATACGAGCAGTACTTC.

This clonotype was counted only a few times. The chain carries TRBV20-1 and TRBJ2-5; D is ambiguous. The ends were cut back, 6 bases at V and 1 base at J, with 18 bases in the middle. This CDR3 has 15 residues. The germline V gene has CDR1 DFQATT and CDR2 SNEGSKA (reference sequence). This CDR3 is CSAPIFGRTQETQYF. CDR3 DNA sequence: TGCAGTGCGCCCATCTTTGGCAGGACCCAAGAGACCCAGTACTTC.

The sample holds a few counts of this clonotype. The gene calls are TRBV7-8 and TRBJ2-5; D is undetermined. Per the germline V gene, CDR1 is SGHVS and CDR2 is FQNEAQ. The V and J ends lost 3 bases and 4 bases respectively, with 9 bases between them. This CDR3 spans 13 amino acids. CDR3 nucleotide sequence: TGTGCCAGCAGCTTTTTTGATAGAGAGACCCAGTACTTC. It translates to CASSFFDRETQYF.